This T cell receptor beta chain is from a study of beta chain features in type 1 diabetes (dated by TCRdb to the late 2010s). With regard to the full study: No differences in mean age, gender distribution, total cell number or subset yield were found between patients and healthy donors. The study compared the TCRB repertoires of sorted circulating CD4+ T cell subsets in recently diagnosed type 1 diabetes patients with those in matched healthy donors. Across all samples, some 99 million sorted cells were examined, and cell number per subset correlated strongly with RNA yield. Whereas all 30 or so donors provided naive and central memory subsets, regulatory and stem cell-like memory subsets were isolated from just 8 patients and about 8 healthy donors. Paper-wide results and their limitations: The naive, central memory and regulatory TCRB repertoires appeared to resemble one another more closely among patients than among healthy donors. Sequencing cDNA rather than genomic DNA could over-represent highly expressing activated cells, although activation and CD3 levels did not differ between groups. Patients with type 1 diabetes made fewer insertions and deleted more nucleotides at VDJ recombination sites, implying thymic rearrangement abnormalities. PCR may preferentially amplify shorter templates, but because patient and control samples were amplified and corrected together, any resulting skew would affect both groups equally. In all four CD4+ subsets, TCRB CDR3 length was moderately but significantly shorter in type 1 diabetes patients. HLA sub-analyses involved small numbers of individuals, so any influence of HLA type on TCRB rearrangement remained unresolved.

V was cut back by 4 bases and J by 5 bases, leaving a gap of 12 bases between them. Its CDR3 holds 14 amino acids, cysteine through phenylalanine. Here the CDR3 DNA is all that survives: 42 bases in frame from base 1. The germline V gene specifies SGHRS as CDR1 and YFSETQ as CDR2. Each donor gave one peripheral blood draw, approximately 0.11 L on average, collected into heparinised tubes. Using a panel that included CD45RO, CCR7, CD25, CD127, CD95 and CD27, naive, central memory, regulatory and stem cell-like memory CD4+ T cells were sorted on a BD FACSAria II. A purity above 98% was achieved for all sorted populations. PBMCs were isolated immediately by Lymphoprep density gradient centrifugation and stained directly without culture. So that batch effects would be minimized, each experiment stained and sorted samples in pairs, pairing one healthy donor with one patient. The entire isolated RNA was reverse transcribed using the High Capacity cDNA Reverse Transcription Kit, and thus expressed TCRB transcripts were sequenced. Deep immunoSEQ sequencing was applied to naive, central memory and regulatory T cell samples, giving an average of about 3.6 million total reads per sample. After sorted cells were lysed in RLT buffer, RNA was extracted with DNase-treated RNeasy Micro or Mini kits, with the choice depending on cell number. Each cell subset was processed on its own to prevent cross-contamination, while patient and healthy donor samples were processed together. Using the immunoSEQ multiplex PCR, TCRB sequences were amplified from cDNA into 87-bp fragments spanning the CDR3 region. Sequencing of the amplicons was performed on the Illumina HiSeq platform. Regarding the original processing steps: Synthetic template baselines were used to correct PCR bias computationally, reads within Hamming distance 2 were collapsed, and singletons that could not be merged were discarded. By aligning reads against IMGT, V, D and J genes, CDR3 length, and insertions or deletions at six rearrangement sites were assigned. Within each subset, clonotype counts were normalized to sorted cell number, and only after that were true diversity and Gini coefficients computed with the tcR R package. The overlap coefficient, calculated on TCRB nucleotide sequences, was used to measure repertoire sharing. Out-of-frame TCRB sequences from naive cells were analyzed as a proxy for the pre-selection repertoire. TCRdb took this table from immuneACCESS and kept in-frame rearrangements with V and J called. Such tables lack part of the clones; where checked against another copy, unresolved V genes explain under half of the gap, and the rest is unexplained. The V and J calls and the clone size are those of that table, but D and trimming were determined from the DNA. The sample table contains approximately 360,000 clones; only one count was recorded for around an eighth of them. The ten largest make up around 0.0099% of the sample.

This clone was seen a few times. Its antigen is not yet known. No base-level quality is on record; no much larger clone is a single base apart. The sample comprised naive CD4+ T cells from blood. This specimen's cell subset or site label, interpreted: true naive CD4+ T cells. The clonotype was recovered from a woman aged 18-29 years with type 1 diabetes. Here the chain combines TRBV5-1 and TRBJ2-2; no D segment can be confidently identified. The CDR3 is CASSAGSGTGELFF. The sequenced DNA: TGCGCCAGCAGCGCAGGTTCTGGTACCGGGGAGCTGTTTTTT.